This entry lists 20 T cell receptor beta chains sequenced from one sample in a study of T-cell reconstitution after alpha-beta-depleted transplantation in children. For TCRbeta, the library was prepared with unique molecular identifiers. One entry per CDR3 protein, called by TCRdb with MiXCR from the PCR reads. Of hundreds of thousands of distinct CDR3 sequences in the sample, approximately 12% are singletons; the top ten hold around 4.5%. The sequencing here drew on PBMCs, taken from the stem cell graft. These receptors came from a human donor who donated a stem cell graft to a child with Fanconi anemia.

This clonotype turned up a few times. This chain uses TRBV27 with TRBJ2-1, with TRBD2 identical over 9 bases. J was trimmed by 4 bases and V by 2 bases; bases with no gene match: 9. Germline lookup yields CDR1 MNHEY and CDR2 SMNVEV (reference sequence). The CDR3 totals 17 residues. The CDR3 spells CASSLGRGGGEYNEQFF. CDR3 coding DNA: TGTGCCAGCAGTTTAGGCCGCGGCGGGGGGGAGTACAATGAGCAGTTCTTC.

This clonotype has a handful of counts. This chain links TRBV6-5 with TRBJ2-7, with D possibly being TRBD1 or TRBD2 (5 bases each). Per germline, CDR1 MNHEY and CDR2 SVGAGI. V was cut by 0 bases and J by 0 bases, with 9 bases left in between. This CDR3 is 15 amino acids long. Here the CDR3 reads CASSYSWGNSYEQYF. CDR3 DNA: TGTGCCAGCAGTTACTCTTGGGGGAACTCCTACGAGCAGTACTTC.

This clonotype was seen a handful of times. This chain joins TRBV11-2 and TRBJ2-2; possibly TRBD1 for D (6 bases). The CDR3 is 17 amino acids. With 2 bases removed from V and 0 bases from J, the gap between germline ends came to 13 bases. CDR1 is SGHAT and CDR2 is FQNNGV in the germline V gene. CDR3 sequence reads: CASSLRPGTPNTGELFF. In DNA form, the CDR3 reads TGTGCCAGCAGCTTAAGGCCCGGGACACCGAACACCGGGGAGCTGTTTTTT.

V and J are TRBV4-1 and TRBJ2-1, with 9 positions matching TRBD2. The CDR3 spans 17 residues. Germline CDR1 MGHRA, CDR2 YSYEKL. V gave up 1 base and J gave up 8 bases; unmatched junction bases: 12. The CDR3 DNA reads as TGCGCCAGCAGCCAAGTGTTAGGAGGACTAGCGCCCCATGAGCAGTTCTTC. Residues: CASSQVLGGLAPHEQFF.

The table lists this clonotype with many counts. V gene TRBV11-2 combines with J gene TRBJ1-2, with TRBD1 identical over 9 bases. Germline assignment: CDR1 SGHAT and CDR2 FQNNGV. Germline trimming cut 5 bases from V and 4 bases from J; bases unmatched to any gene: 5. This CDR3 is 14 amino acids long. The CDR3 spells CASSQDRGSYGYTF. The CDR3 region has the DNA TGTGCCAGCAGCCAGGACAGGGGATCCTATGGCTACACCTTC.

V usage is TRBV11-2 and J usage is TRBJ2-1, with 12 bases identical to TRBD2. The CDR3 spans 15 residues. After removal of 5 bases from V and 8 bases from J, the junction contained 7 bases not matched to a gene. Germline V gene lookup returns CDR1 SGHAT and CDR2 FQNNGV. The chain's CDR3 is CASSQSSGGAYEQFF. In DNA form, the CDR3 reads TGTGCCAGCAGCCAATCTAGCGGGGGGGCCTATGAGCAGTTCTTC.

This clonotype was counted a few times. The chain has TRBV7-8 and TRBJ1-3; D uncertain. Trimming removed 6 bases from V and 2 bases from J, with 11 bases in between. This CDR3 is built from 14 residues. Germline assignment: CDR1 SGHVS and CDR2 FQNEAQ. This chain's CDR3 is CASSSSQTGNTIYF. CDR3 coding DNA: TGTGCCAGCAGTAGCTCTCAAACTGGAAACACCATATATTTT.

This clonotype was observed many times. The chain is built from TRBV12-3 or TRBV12-4 and TRBJ2-3; no definite D call. CDR3 length equals 13 residues. V dropped 4 bases and J dropped 1 base, with 6 bases sitting between them. The chain's CDR3 is CASSSRRTDTQYF. Written as DNA, the CDR3 is TGTGCCAGCAGTTCCCGCCGCACAGATACGCAGTATTTT.

In its sample, this clonotype was seen many times. This rearrangement joins TRBV7-6 to TRBJ2-1, with 9 bases matching TRBD1. CDR1 and CDR2 (germline): SGHVS, FNYEAQ. Losses at the gene ends were 7 bases for V and 0 bases for J; bases not matched to a gene: 7. The CDR3 is 16 amino acids. The CDR3 spells CASNDLTGGSYNEQFF. In DNA, the CDR3 is TGTGCCAGCAACGATTTGACAGGGGGCTCCTACAATGAGCAGTTCTTC.

This clonotype was counted only a few times. This chain uses TRBV5-1 with TRBJ2-7; D remains unclear. The CDR3 loop spans 15 amino acids. V was pared by 2 bases and J by 7 bases, with 19 bases between. The germline CDR1 and CDR2 sequences are SGHRS and YFSETQ. The CDR3 loop is CASSFGSGEVGEQYF. The DNA for the CDR3 is TGCGCCAGCAGCTTTGGGTCTGGGGAAGTAGGGGAGCAGTACTTC.

This clonotype was observed a handful of times. V usage is TRBV5-1 and J usage is TRBJ2-1, with D possibly being TRBD2 (7 bases). Per germline, CDR1 SGHRS and CDR2 YFSETQ. V lost 0 bases, J lost 5 bases, and 12 bases lay in between. CDR3 length: 15 amino acids. The CDR3 nucleotides are TGCGCCAGCAGCTTGGACGCGGGGGCCGACAATGAGCAGTTCTTC. Its translation: CASSLDAGADNEQFF.

V and J are TRBV6-1 and TRBJ2-6; D is possibly TRBD1 (5 bases). The CDR3 runs to 15 residues. The V gene lost 5 bases and the J gene lost 2 bases, with 10 bases spanning the gap. Germline lookup yields CDR1 MNHNS and CDR2 SASEGT. This CDR3 reads CASSPSGTGANVLTF. The DNA for the CDR3 is TGTGCCAGCAGTCCTTCAGGGACTGGGGCCAACGTCCTGACTTTC.

In its sample, this clonotype was seen many times. The CDR3 sequence is CASSLFLGGGQYF. CDR3 nucleotide sequence: TGTGCCAGCAGTTTATTTTTAGGGGGAGGACAGTATTTT. The chain employs TRBV27 and TRBJ2-3; either TRBD1 or TRBD2 may supply D (6 bases each). Trimming took off 1 base at V and 12 bases at J, with 14 bases between the two ends. Germline values: CDR1 MNHEY, CDR2 SMNVEV (reference sequence). CDR3 size: 13 residues.

This clonotype was seen only a few times. The CDR3 loop reads CASSKETGEVNTEAFF. The CDR3 region has the DNA TGCGCCAGCAGCAAGGAGACAGGGGAGGTGAACACTGAAGCTTTCTTT. The chain uses TRBV5-1 and TRBJ1-1; 8 bases are a match to TRBD1. The ends lost 4 bases at V and 0 bases at J; junction bases unmatched: 8. The CDR3 runs to 16 residues. Germline-derived CDR1 and CDR2 are SGHRS and YFSETQ.

There are a few counts of this clonotype. CDR3 DNA: TGTGCCAGCAGCTCGGAAGGTGAAGCTTTCTTT. Protein: CASSSEGEAFF. V is TRBV7-9 and J is TRBJ1-1, with D unclear. Germline CDR1 reads SEHNR; CDR2 reads FQNEAQ (reference sequence). V was cut by 4 bases and J by 7 bases, with 7 bases left in between. This CDR3 spans 11 amino acids.

A few counts support this clonotype. This sequence joins TRBV7-8 and TRBJ1-1; a possible D gene is TRBD1 (5 bases). Between the trimmed V and J ends, which lost 3 bases and 7 bases, there was a span of 12 bases. This CDR3 has 13 residues. Germline V CDR1 and CDR2: SGHVS, FQNEAQ. DNA for the CDR3: TGTGCCAGCAGCTTCACTAGCCAGGGTGAAGCTTTCTTT. Amino acid sequence: CASSFTSQGEAFF. The full variable domain, its missing parts supplied by reference TRBV7-8 and TRBJ1-1, is GAGVSQSPRYKVAKRGQDVALRCDPISGHVSLFWYQQALGQGPEFLTYFQNEAQLDKSGLPSDRFFAERPEGSVSTLKIQRTQQEDSAVYLCASSFTSQGEAFFGQGTRLTVV.

Only a few counts were recorded for this clonotype. The V call is TRBV14, the J call TRBJ1-2, with D maybe TRBD1 (5 bases). V lost 1 base, J lost 7 bases, and 16 bases lay in between. In germline, CDR1 is SGHDN, CDR2 FVKESK. The CDR3 runs to 15 residues. The CDR3 nucleotides are TGTGCCAGCAGCCAAGGCGGGCAGGGCTTAATTGGCTACACCTTC. Its translation is CASSQGGQGLIGYTF.

The genes are TRBV4-2 and TRBJ2-2; 7 nucleotides agree with TRBD2. J gave up 1 base and V 1 base, and 6 bases lay outside the gene matches. This CDR3 region has 17 residues. Germline V CDR1 and CDR2: LGHNA, YNFKEQ. In DNA, the CDR3 is TGTGCCAGCAGCCAAGGTCCGGGCGGGGGGAACACCGGGGAGCTGTTTTTT. It encodes CASSQGPGGGNTGELFF.

Comments on this clonotype: A read error may explain this, as a much larger clone is one base away. The chain combines TRBV20-1 with TRBJ1-5, with TRBD1 identical over 9 bases. The CDR3 is 15 residues long. Germline V gene sequence: CDR1 DFQATT, CDR2 SNEGSKA (reference sequence). The CDR3 loop reads CCAVRGQGPNQPQHF. CDR3 coding DNA: TGCTGTGCCGTCCGGGGACAGGGTCCCAACCAGCCCCAGCATTTT.

CDR3 DNA sequence: TGTGCCAGCGAGAGATTGGCCGGGACAGGTGTAAATGGCTACACCTTC. This sequence encodes CASERLAGTGVNGYTF. The chain carries TRBV19 and TRBJ1-2, with 8 bases matching TRBD1. Trimming removed 9 bases from V and 6 bases from J; junction bases left unmatched: 18. The germline V gene has CDR1 LNHDA and CDR2 SQIVND (reference sequence). This CDR3 contains 16 residues.